Reported below is one T cell receptor beta chain. The antigen remains unidentified. Trimming cost V 4 bases and J 6 bases; bases outside gene matches: 11. The length of the CDR3 is 15 residues. From germline, CDR1 is MNHEY and CDR2 SVGAGI. This sample was taken from a study of CD8 T cells in acute hepatitis C reinfection. Broader study findings: Preferential TRBV04 and TRBV06 usage appeared in all groups and was not explained by the naive pool.

Profiled with immunoSEQ multiplex PCR; TCRdb holds only in-frame clones, not every one. The sample holds about 38,000 clones; approximately 87% are singletons and the top ten take 0.4% to 0.6%. Specified time point: naive CD8 control sorted from an acute-time-point sample. The TCR sequence derives from a man between 25 and 39 years old with chronic hepatitis C. The gene calls are TRBV6-5 and TRBJ1-2; 7 positions match TRBD1. Source material: naive CD8+ T cells from PBMCs. Here the CDR3 DNA reads TGTGCCAGCAGTTTCACCGGGACAGATGGGGATGGCTACACCTTC. Amino acid sequence: CASSFTGTDGDGYTF.